This TCR beta chain is from a study of blood T cell repertoires in COVID-19. At the level of the study: Donors in the United States, Italy and Spain gave samples during acute or convalescent COVID-19. Nucleic acid was either cDNA or gDNA, and it came from T cells, B-cell-depleted T cells, or PBMCs.

CDR3 length equals 14 residues. Germline lookup yields CDR1 LNHDA and CDR2 SQIVND (reference sequence). V was pared by 5 bases and J by 4 bases, with 13 bases between. In the study's own analysis: From reference gene primer amplification, estimates of nucleated cell counts were derived. The protocol was immunoSEQ multiplex PCR, while the TCRdb copy is restricted to in-frame clones and leaves out a portion. D and trimming were read from the DNA, whereas the V and J calls and clone size are those reported in that table. The sample shows about 97,000 clones, 70% to 90% of them seen only once. The rearrangement joins TRBV19 to TRBJ2-3, with TRBD1 as a possible D gene (5 bases). The sequenced sample was peripheral blood. The receptor was isolated from a human donor in a cohort sampled during active COVID-19. In DNA form, the CDR3 reads TGTGCCAGTAGTGTGGGTTGGGGCGCAGATACGCAGTATTTT. The encoded protein is CASSVGWGADTQYF.